Listed here are 9 T cell receptor beta chains from one sample, sequenced in a study of T-cell reconstitution after alpha-beta-depleted transplantation in children. Researchers prepared the TCRbeta library using unique molecular identifiers, the study reports. TCRdb analysed the PCR reads with MiXCR anew, one entry per CDR3 protein. The data show 700,000 to 950,000 distinct CDR3 sequences, around 15% seen once. The sample here was PBMCs, mostly from graft donor cells, taken 360 days after TCRalphabeta/CD19-depleted stem cell transplant. The receptors here all came from a male patient younger than 18 who had a stem cell transplant for acute lymphoblastic leukemia, so the T cells may come from the graft donor.

This clonotype was counted at least ten times. The chain is built from TRBV4-2 and TRBJ2-3; 10 nucleotides match TRBD2. V lost 5 bases to trimming and J lost 3 bases; unmatched junction nucleotides: 17. CDR1 and CDR2 (germline): LGHNA, YNFKEQ. This CDR3 contains 19 residues. CDR3 sequence: CASSTSVSGRRTRTDTQYF. In DNA form, the CDR3 reads TGTGCCAGCAGCACTTCCGTTAGCGGGAGGAGGACTCGGACAGATACGCAGTATTTT.

CDR3 DNA sequence: TGTGCCAGCAGTGCGCGCGGGGGACTTTCCTACAATGAGCAGTTCTTC. This sequence encodes CASSARGGLSYNEQFF. The rearrangement joins TRBV27 to TRBJ2-1; TRBD2 matches at 7 bases. J was trimmed by 1 base and V by 5 bases; bases with no gene match: 8. Looked up from germline, CDR1 is MNHEY and CDR2 is SMNVEV (reference sequence). The CDR3 has 16 amino acids.

The CDR3 loop is CASSPDMRPYSNQPQHF. The CDR3 DNA reads as TGTGCCAGCAGCCCGGACATGCGGCCATATAGCAATCAGCCCCAGCATTTT. The J gene is TRBJ1-5, the V gene TRBV6-1, with D tentatively TRBD1 (5 bases). The CDR3 sequence is 17 residues long. CDR1 and CDR2 (germline): MNHNS, SASEGT. The V end lost 6 bases, the J end lost 0 bases, and 18 bases lay between the germline ends.

This clonotype was detected ten times or more. This chain uses TRBV5-1 with TRBJ2-7; D is unclear. The ends were cut back, 0 bases at V and 2 bases at J, with 9 bases in the middle. The CDR3 totals 14 residues. The V gene's germline CDR1 is SGHRS and CDR2 YFSETQ. The CDR3 DNA follows: TGCGCCAGCAGCTTGGGGCTAAACGCCTACGAGCAGTACTTC. Translated, it gives CASSLGLNAYEQYF.

This chain links TRBV24-1 with TRBJ2-5, with D possibly being TRBD1 or TRBD2 (6 bases each). Trimming shortened V by 4 bases and J by 0 bases, and 11 bases separated the two germline ends. The germline gives CDR1 KGHDR, CDR2 SFDVKD. The CDR3 is 15 amino acids. The CDR3 DNA reads as TGTGCCACCAGTGAGGAGGGGGGTAACCAAGAGACCCAGTACTTC. It codes for CATSEEGGNQETQYF.

The J gene is TRBJ1-2, the V gene TRBV6-5, with TRBD1 matching over 7 bases. CDR3 length equals 15 residues. J was trimmed by 2 bases and V by 7 bases; bases with no gene match: 10. Germline CDR1 reads MNHEY; CDR2 reads SVGAGI. The CDR3 region is CASKYFPGGNYGYTF. CDR3 coding DNA: TGTGCCAGCAAGTACTTCCCAGGGGGAAACTATGGCTACACCTTC.

This sequence joins TRBV12-3 or TRBV12-4 and TRBJ2-3, with a possible D match to TRBD1 (5 bases). Trimming removed 6 bases from V and 9 bases from J, with 22 bases in between. CDR3 length: 15 amino acids. The CDR3 protein is CASRQKGAVVRTQYF. The CDR3 DNA is TGTGCCAGCAGGCAAAAAGGGGCCGTCGTGAGGACGCAGTATTTT.

This clonotype was counted a few times. The V gene is TRBV15, the J gene TRBJ2-1, with D hard to call. Germline CDR1 reads LNHNV; CDR2 reads YYDKDF (reference sequence). The CDR3 covers 16 residues. V dropped 6 bases and J dropped 0 bases, with 15 bases sitting between them. The CDR3 loop is CATSYPDKSSYNEQFF. In nucleotides, the CDR3 is TGTGCCACCAGTTACCCCGACAAGAGCTCCTACAATGAGCAGTTCTTC. Using reference TRBV15 and TRBJ2-1 for the parts outside the CDR3, the full variable domain is DAMVIQNPRYQVTQFGKPVTLSCSQTLNHNVMYWYQQKSSQAPKLLFHYYDKDFNNEADTPDNFQSRRPNTSFCFLDIRSPGLGDTAMYLCATSYPDKSSYNEQFFGPGTRLTVL.

This clonotype was found a few times. The CDR3 protein is CAGGDISYEQYF. The DNA of the CDR3 is TGTGCCGGGGGGGACATCTCCTACGAGCAGTACTTC. The J gene is TRBJ2-7, the V gene TRBV7-9; maybe TRBD2 (7 bases). CDR3 size: 12 residues. Trimming took off 11 bases at V and 0 bases at J, with 11 bases between the two ends. Germline V gives CDR1 SEHNR, CDR2 FQNEAQ (reference sequence).